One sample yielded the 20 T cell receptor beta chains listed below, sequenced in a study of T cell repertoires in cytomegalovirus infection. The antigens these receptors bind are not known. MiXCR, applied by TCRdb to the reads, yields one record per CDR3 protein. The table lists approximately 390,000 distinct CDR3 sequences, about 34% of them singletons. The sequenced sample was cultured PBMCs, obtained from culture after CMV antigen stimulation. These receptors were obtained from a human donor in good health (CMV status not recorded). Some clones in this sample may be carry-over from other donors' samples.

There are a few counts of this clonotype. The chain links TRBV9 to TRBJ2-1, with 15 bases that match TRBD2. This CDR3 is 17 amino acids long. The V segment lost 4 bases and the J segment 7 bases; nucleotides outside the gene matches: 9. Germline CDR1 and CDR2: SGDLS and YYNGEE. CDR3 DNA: TGTGCCAGCAGCTCGGGGACTAGCGGGAGGCGGGGGAATGAGCAGTTCTTC. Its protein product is CASSSGTSGRRGNEQFF.

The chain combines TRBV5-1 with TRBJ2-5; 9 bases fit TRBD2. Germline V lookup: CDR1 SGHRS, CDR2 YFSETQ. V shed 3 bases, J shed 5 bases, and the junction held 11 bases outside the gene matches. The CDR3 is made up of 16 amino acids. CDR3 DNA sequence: TGCGCCAGCAGCTCAGGGAGGACTAGCGTTCTTGAGACCCAGTACTTC. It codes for CASSSGRTSVLETQYF. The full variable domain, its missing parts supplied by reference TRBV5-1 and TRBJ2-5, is KAGVTQTPRYLIKTRGQQVTLSCSPISGHRSVSWYQQTPGQGLQFLFEYFSETQRNKGNFPGRFSGRQFSNSRSEMNVSTLELGDSALYLCASSSGRTSVLETQYFGPGTRLLVL.

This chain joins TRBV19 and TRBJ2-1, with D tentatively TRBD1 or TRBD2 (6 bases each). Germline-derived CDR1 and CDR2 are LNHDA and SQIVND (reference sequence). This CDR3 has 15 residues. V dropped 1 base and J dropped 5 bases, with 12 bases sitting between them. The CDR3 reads CASSIGGARDNEQFF. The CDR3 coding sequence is TGTGCCAGTAGTATAGGGGGGGCTAGAGACAATGAGCAGTTCTTC.

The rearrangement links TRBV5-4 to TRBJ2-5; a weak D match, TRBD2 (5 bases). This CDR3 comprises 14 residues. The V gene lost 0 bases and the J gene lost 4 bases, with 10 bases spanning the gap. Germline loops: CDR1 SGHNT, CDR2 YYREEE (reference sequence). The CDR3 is CASSLESGGETQYF. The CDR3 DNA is TGTGCCAGCAGCTTGGAGTCAGGAGGAGAGACCCAGTACTTC.

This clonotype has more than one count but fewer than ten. Here the CDR3 DNA reads TGCAGCGGGGAAGTACAGGGGCCGTACAATGAGCAGTTCTTC. Translation: CSGEVQGPYNEQFF. The chain uses TRBV29-1 and TRBJ2-1; TRBD1 aligns across 7 bases. This CDR3 spans 14 amino acids. The V and J ends lost 7 bases and 4 bases, in that order; junction bases with no gene match: 10. Looked up from germline, CDR1 is SQVTM and CDR2 is ANQGSEA.

In nucleotides, the CDR3 is TGTGCCAGCTCTGAACCGGGACAGGGGAACTATGGCTACACCTTC. It encodes CASSEPGQGNYGYTF. The chain links TRBV18 to TRBJ1-2, with TRBD1 matching 10 bases. Per the germline V gene, CDR1 is KGHSH and CDR2 is LQKENI. The CDR3 covers 15 residues. The V and J ends lost 6 bases and 2 bases, in that order; junction bases with no gene match: 6.

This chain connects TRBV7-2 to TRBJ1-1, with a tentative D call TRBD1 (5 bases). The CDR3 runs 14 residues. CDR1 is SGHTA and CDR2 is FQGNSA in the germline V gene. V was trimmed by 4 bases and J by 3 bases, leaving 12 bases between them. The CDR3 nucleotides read TGTGCCAGCAGCTCGGGACTTTTTGACACTGAAGCTTTCTTT. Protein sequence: CASSSGLFDTEAFF.

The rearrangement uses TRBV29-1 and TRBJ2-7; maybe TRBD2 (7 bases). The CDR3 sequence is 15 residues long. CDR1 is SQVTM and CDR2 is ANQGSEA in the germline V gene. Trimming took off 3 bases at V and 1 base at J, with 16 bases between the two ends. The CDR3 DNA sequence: TGCAGCGTTGAGGGAGGGGGAGTCCGGTCCTACGAGCAGTACTTC. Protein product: CSVEGGGVRSYEQYF.

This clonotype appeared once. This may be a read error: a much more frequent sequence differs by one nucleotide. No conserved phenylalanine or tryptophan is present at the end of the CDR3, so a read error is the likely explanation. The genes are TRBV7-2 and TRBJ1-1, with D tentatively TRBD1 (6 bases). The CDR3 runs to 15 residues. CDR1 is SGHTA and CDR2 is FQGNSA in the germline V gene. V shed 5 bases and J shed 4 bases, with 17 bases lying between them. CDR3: CASSPVAGARTEAFV. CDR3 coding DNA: TGTGCCAGCAGCCCCGTGGCAGGGGCTCGCACTGAAGCTTTCGTT.

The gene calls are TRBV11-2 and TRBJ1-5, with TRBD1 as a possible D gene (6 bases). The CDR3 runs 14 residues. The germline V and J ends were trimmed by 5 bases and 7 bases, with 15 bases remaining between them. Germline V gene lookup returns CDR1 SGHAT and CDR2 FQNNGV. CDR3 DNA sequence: TGTGCCAGCAGCGCTACAGGGCACGGACAGCCCCAGCATTTT. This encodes CASSATGHGQPQHF.

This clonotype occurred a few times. In nucleotides, the CDR3 is TGTGCCAGCAGCACTAGCGGACATTACACAGATACGCAGTATTTT. As protein: CASSTSGHYTDTQYF. The chain links TRBV7-6 to TRBJ2-3, with 8 bases that match TRBD2. This CDR3 comprises 15 residues. Trimming took 5 bases from V and 2 from J; bases not matched to a gene: 6. From germline, CDR1 is SGHVS and CDR2 FNYEAQ.

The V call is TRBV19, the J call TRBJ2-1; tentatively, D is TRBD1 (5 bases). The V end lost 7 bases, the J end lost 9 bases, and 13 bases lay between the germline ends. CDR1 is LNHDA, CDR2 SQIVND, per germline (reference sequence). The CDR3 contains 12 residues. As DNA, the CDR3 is TGTGCCAGTACCGCCGTTGGGGCTGAGCAGTTCTTC. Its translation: CASTAVGAEQFF.

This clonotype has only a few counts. The CDR3 is CASSLVIDEKLFF. In DNA, the CDR3 is TGTGCCAGCAGCTTAGTCATTGACGAAAAACTGTTTTTT. The V and J genes are TRBV7-2 and TRBJ1-4; no firm D call. The CDR3 loop spans 13 amino acids. Germline CDR1 reads SGHTA; CDR2 reads FQGNSA. The V and J ends lost 1 base and 8 bases respectively, with 8 bases between them.

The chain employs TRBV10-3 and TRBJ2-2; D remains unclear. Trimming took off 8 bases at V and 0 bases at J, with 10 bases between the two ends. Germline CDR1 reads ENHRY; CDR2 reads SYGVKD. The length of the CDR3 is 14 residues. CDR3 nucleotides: TGTGCCATCCCCCTGGCATCGAACACCGGGGAGCTGTTTTTT. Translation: CAIPLASNTGELFF.

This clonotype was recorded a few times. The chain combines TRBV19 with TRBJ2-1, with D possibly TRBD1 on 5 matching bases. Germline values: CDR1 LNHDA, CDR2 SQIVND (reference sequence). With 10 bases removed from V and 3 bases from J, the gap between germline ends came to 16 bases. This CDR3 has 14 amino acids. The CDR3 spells CATSPRQLYNEQFF. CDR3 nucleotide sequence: TGTGCCACCTCTCCGCGACAGCTCTACAATGAGCAGTTCTTC.

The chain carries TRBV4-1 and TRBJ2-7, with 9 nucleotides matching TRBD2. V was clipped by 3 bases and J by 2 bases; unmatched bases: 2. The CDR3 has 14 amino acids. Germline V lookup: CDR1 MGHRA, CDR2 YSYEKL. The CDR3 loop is CASSQIAGAYEQYV. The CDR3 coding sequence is TGCGCCAGCAGCCAGATAGCGGGAGCCTACGAGCAGTACGTC.

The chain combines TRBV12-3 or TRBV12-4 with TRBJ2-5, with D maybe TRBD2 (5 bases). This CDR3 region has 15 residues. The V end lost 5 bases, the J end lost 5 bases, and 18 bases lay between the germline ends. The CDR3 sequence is CASSPGLVSRETQYF. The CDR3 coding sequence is TGTGCCAGCAGTCCCGGACTGGTCTCGAGGGAGACCCAGTACTTC.

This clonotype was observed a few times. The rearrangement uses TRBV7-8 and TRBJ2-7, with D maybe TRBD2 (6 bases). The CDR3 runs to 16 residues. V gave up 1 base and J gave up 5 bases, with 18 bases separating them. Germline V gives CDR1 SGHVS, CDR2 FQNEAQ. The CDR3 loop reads CASSLGSRDSAHEQYF. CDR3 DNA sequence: TGTGCCAGCAGCTTAGGATCGCGGGACTCCGCCCACGAGCAGTACTTC. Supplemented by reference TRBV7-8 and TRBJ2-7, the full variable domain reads GAGVSQSPRYKVAKRGQDVALRCDPISGHVSLFWYQQALGQGPEFLTYFQNEAQLDKSGLPSDRFFAERPEGSVSTLKIQRTQQEDSAVYLCASSLGSRDSAHEQYFGPGTRLTVT.

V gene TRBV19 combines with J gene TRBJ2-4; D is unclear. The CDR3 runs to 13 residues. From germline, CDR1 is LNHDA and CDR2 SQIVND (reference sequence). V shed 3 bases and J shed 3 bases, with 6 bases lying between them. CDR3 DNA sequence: TGTGCCAGTAGTATTAGTCACAAAAACATTCAGTACTTC. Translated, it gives CASSISHKNIQYF.

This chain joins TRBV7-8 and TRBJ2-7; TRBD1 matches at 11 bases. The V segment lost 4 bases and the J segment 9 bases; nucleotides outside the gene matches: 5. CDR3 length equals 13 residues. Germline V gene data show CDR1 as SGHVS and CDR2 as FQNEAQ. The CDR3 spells CASSSRDRGWQYF. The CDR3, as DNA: TGTGCCAGCAGCTCCCGGGACAGGGGGTGGCAGTACTTC. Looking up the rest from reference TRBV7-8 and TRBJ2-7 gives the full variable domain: GAGVSQSPRYKVAKRGQDVALRCDPISGHVSLFWYQQALGQGPEFLTYFQNEAQLDKSGLPSDRFFAERPEGSVSTLKIQRTQQEDSAVYLCASSSRDRGWQYFGPGTRLTVT.